A selection of T cell receptor beta chains follows, all from one sample in a study of shared clonotypes between healthy human individuals. Profiling relied on immunoSEQ multiplex PCR, and the TCRdb table lists in-frame clones only, not all of them. Of 1.5 million to 2.5 million clones in the sample, approximately 95% are singletons; the top ten hold approximately 1.2%. The specimen sequenced was naive CD8+ T cells sorted from blood. Source of these receptors: a man aged 18 to 35 in good health. Both conserved end residues are part of each CDR3. D genes are given only for firm matches. Clone size, where shown, is once, few, many, or a class for clones that have expanded.

D gene | clone size | CDR3 length | J gene | V gene | CDR3 protein | CDR3 DNA
NA | NA | 12 | TRBJ2-2 | TRBV7-6 | CASSMPLGELFF | TGTGCCAGCAGCATGCCCCTTGGGGAGCTGTTTTTT
TRBD2 | once | 22 | TRBJ2-3 | TRBV4-1 | CASSQDNQGFGGGLRHTDTQYF | TGCGCCAGCAGCCAAGATAATCAGGGTTTCGGGGGGGGCCTTAGGCACACAGATACGCAGTATTTT
NA | NA | 15 | TRBJ2-7 | TRBV29-1 | CSVEDSTSQAYEQYF | TGCAGCGTTGAAGATTCTACCAGTCAGGCCTACGAGCAGTACTTC
TRBD1 | NA | 12 | TRBJ1-5 | TRBV6-1 | CASTPDRVSQHF | TGTGCCAGCACACCCGACAGGGTCTCCCAGCATTTT
TRBD1 | NA | 13 | TRBJ2-2 | TRBV30 | CAWSLTGPGELFF | TGTGCCTGGTCGTTGACAGGGCCCGGGGAGCTGTTTTTT
NA | NA | 14 | TRBJ1-5 | TRBV19 | CASSDTGVNQPQHF | TGTGCCAGTAGCGACACCGGGGTCAATCAGCCCCAGCATTTT
NA | NA | 12 | TRBJ2-7 | TRBV5-4 | CASSLSDYEQYF | TGTGCCAGCAGCTTGAGTGACTACGAGCAGTACTTC
NA | NA | 13 | TRBJ2-7 | TRBV13 | CASSLGGVYEQYF | TGTGCCAGCAGCTTAGGAGGGGTGTACGAGCAGTACTTC
TRBD2 | NA | 14 | TRBJ2-1 | TRBV5-4 | CASSLGLPSNEQFF | TGTGCCAGCAGCCTGGGACTACCGAGCAATGAGCAGTTCTTC
NA | few | 14 | TRBJ1-6 | TRBV7-9 | CASSLVQGDSPLHF | TGTGCCAGCAGCTTAGTACAGGGAGATTCACCCCTCCACTTT
NA | NA | 14 | TRBJ2-1 | TRBV6-6 | CASSRQRIADEQFF | TGTGCCAGCAGTCGCCAGAGAATAGCGGACGAGCAGTTCTTC
TRBD1 | NA | 16 | TRBJ1-3 | TRBV4-3 | CASSQGQQGSGNTIYF | TGCGCCAGCAGCCAGGGTCAACAGGGGTCTGGAAACACCATATATTTT
TRBD2 | NA | 14 | TRBJ2-1 | TRBV9 | CATTPLAEYNEQFF | TGTGCCACCACACCCCTAGCGGAATACAATGAGCAGTTCTTC
NA | NA | 19 | TRBJ1-3 | TRBV4-3 | CASSQDIPSVADSGNTIYF | TGCGCCAGCAGCCAAGATATACCGTCGGTGGCAGACTCTGGAAACACCATATATTTT
NA | NA | 16 | TRBJ2-1 | TRBV7-9 | CASSARLNSSYNEQFF | TGTGCCAGCAGCGCCAGACTTAACAGCTCCTACAATGAGCAGTTCTTC
TRBD1 | NA | 16 | TRBJ1-5 | TRBV6-1 | CASSEIGTGGTQPQHF | TGTGCCAGCAGTGAAATCGGGACAGGGGGCACTCAGCCCCAGCATTTT
TRBD1 | NA | 14 | TRBJ2-1 | TRBV5-8 | CASSERQGADEQFF | TGTGCCAGCAGCGAAAGACAGGGGGCGGATGAGCAGTTCTTC
TRBD1 | NA | 15 | TRBJ2-2 | TRBV13 | CASNEGTGDTGELFF | TGTGCCAGCAATGAAGGGACAGGGGACACCGGGGAGCTGTTTTTT
NA | NA | 15 | TRBJ2-1 | TRBV30 | CAWMVVGSSYNEQFF | TGTGCCTGGATGGTAGTAGGGAGTTCCTACAATGAGCAGTTCTTC
TRBD2 | NA | 15 | TRBJ2-7 | TRBV27 | CASSYSTSGSYEQYF | TGTGCCAGCAGCTACTCGACTAGCGGCTCCTACGAGCAGTACTTC
TRBD2 | NA | 14 | TRBJ2-7 | TRBV6-4 | CASSDSMGGDEQYF | TGTGCCAGCAGTGACTCGATGGGAGGGGACGAGCAGTACTTC
TRBD2 | NA | 15 | TRBJ2-1 | TRBV27 | CASSPFGGASFEQFF | TGTGCCAGCAGTCCATTCGGGGGGGCCTCTTTTGAGCAGTTCTTC
NA | NA | 14 | TRBJ1-3 | TRBV29-1 | CSVQRENAGNTIYF | TGCAGCGTTCAACGGGAAAATGCTGGAAACACCATATATTTT
NA | NA | 16 | TRBJ2-6 | TRBV27 | CASSLGRPSGANVLTF | TGTGCCAGCAGTTTGGGACGTCCCTCTGGGGCCAACGTCCTGACTTTC
TRBD1 | NA | 15 | TRBJ1-1 | TRBV2 | CASSGPTGENTEAFF | TGTGCCAGCAGTGGCCCGACAGGGGAGAACACTGAAGCTTTCTTT
NA | NA | 15 | TRBJ1-6 | TRBV4-2 | CASSQDTGYNSPLHF | TGTGCCAGCAGCCAAGACACAGGGTATAATTCACCCCTCCACTTT
NA | NA | 15 | TRBJ2-7 | TRBV4-1 | CASSAKLSDSYEQYF | TGCGCCAGCAGCGCCAAACTAAGCGACTCCTACGAGCAGTACTTC
NA | NA | 15 | TRBJ2-5 | TRBV10-3 | CAIRDDMSIEETQYF | TGTGCCATCAGAGACGACATGTCCATCGAAGAGACCCAGTACTTC